The source of this T cell receptor beta chain is a study of blood T cell repertoires in COVID-19. Authors' methods: Amplification from reference gene primers served as the basis for estimated nucleated cell counts. Assay: immunoSEQ multiplex PCR; the TCRdb copy retains only in-frame clones and omits some. V, J and clone size derive from that table, while D and trimming were established from the DNA sequence. Of fewer than 500,000 clones in the sample, more than 70% were seen once. The sequencing input was PBMCs or T cells enriched from blood (not recorded which). This receptor was obtained from a man aged 30 to 39 who had recovered from COVID-19.

CDR3 amino acids: CASSLWTSGGTNEQFF. The CDR3 nucleotides are TGTGCCAGCAGCCTTTGGACTAGCGGGGGGACCAATGAGCAGTTCTTC. The chain recombines TRBV7-8 with TRBJ2-1; 14 bases agree with TRBD2. J was trimmed by 6 bases and V by 5 bases; bases with no gene match: 6. CDR1 is SGHVS and CDR2 is FQNEAQ in the germline V gene. The CDR3 runs 16 residues. The whole variable domain, filled in from reference TRBV7-8 and TRBJ2-1, reads GAGVSQSPRYKVAKRGQDVALRCDPISGHVSLFWYQQALGQGPEFLTYFQNEAQLDKSGLPSDRFFAERPEGSVSTLKIQRTQQEDSAVYLCASSLWTSGGTNEQFFGPGTRLTVL.